The clone carrying this T cell receptor beta chain was observed a handful of times. The sample comes from a study of T-cell reconstitution after alpha-beta-depleted transplantation in children. Unique molecular identifiers were incorporated into the prepared TCRbeta library. MiXCR, run by TCRdb on the PCR reads, gives a single entry per CDR3 protein. The data hold about 230,000 distinct CDR3 sequences, with around 10% observed a single time. This CDR3 region has 13 residues. V lost 5 bases to trimming and J lost 4 bases, with 12 bases between them. Looked up from germline, CDR1 is SGHVS and CDR2 is FQNEAQ.

The material was PBMCs from the stem cell graft donor, obtained from the stem cell graft. The chain joins TRBV7-8 to TRBJ2-7; TRBD1 is a possible D gene (5 bases). This clonotype was obtained from a human donor who donated a stem cell graft to a child with acute lymphoblastic leukemia. For the CDR3, the DNA is TGTGCCAGCAGCGAGACACAGGCGTACGAGCAGTACTTC. Protein product: CASSETQAYEQYF.